The 2 T cell receptor beta chains reported below all come from one sample, sequenced in a study of CD8 T cells in ankylosing spondylitis. Overall study findings and caveats: A motif in TCR beta, a set of seven to nine highly homologous variants, appeared characteristic of ankylosing spondylitis blood.

The antigens of these receptors remain unknown. TCRdb passed the 5' RACE reads through MiXCR, listing each CDR3 protein once. The table records about 210,000 distinct CDR3 sequences, just under 7.5% of them present only once. Sequencing was carried out using blood, either unsorted or a sorted T cell fraction (not recorded which). These receptor sequences come from a male donor with ankylosing spondylitis.

The V and J genes are TRBV2 and TRBJ2-2; no clear D gene. V was pared by 7 bases and J by 1 base, with 7 bases between. Germline V gene lookup returns CDR1 SNHLY and CDR2 FYNNEI. The CDR3 consists of 13 residues. The CDR3 DNA is TGTGCCAGCATCACGAAGAACACCGGGGAGCTGTTTTTT. Its protein is CASITKNTGELFF.

This clonotype was recorded many times. V and J are TRBV20-1 and TRBJ1-2; D is unclear. This CDR3 is built from 9 residues. Germline CDR1 reads DFQATT; CDR2 reads SNEGSKA (reference sequence). As DNA, the CDR3 is TGCAAACCCCGTGGCGGCTACACCTTC. Translated, it gives CKPRGGYTF.